Below, 17 T cell receptor beta chains from the same sample are listed, as sequenced in a study of T cells in Graves' hyperthyroidism and ophthalmopathy. Amplification yielded TCR beta CDR3 regions, with RNA transcripts as the source. The primer set for the first-round RT-PCR of the TCR CDR3 was HTBI. TCRdb itself ran the multiplex PCR reads through MiXCR, one entry per CDR3 protein. The table lists some 50,000 distinct CDR3 sequences, roughly 50% of them singletons, with over 8% in the top ten. The sequencing sample was made of blood. These receptors were taken from a woman between 50 and 59 years old with Graves' ophthalmopathy.

This clonotype was seen repeatedly, ten times or more. V is TRBV6-4 and J is TRBJ2-1, with 13 bases that match TRBD2. Trimming cost V 3 bases and J 8 bases; bases outside gene matches: 4. The CDR3 contains 15 residues. CDR1 is MRHNA and CDR2 is SNTAGT in the germline V gene. The CDR3 protein is CASSETSGGADEQFF. The CDR3 DNA sequence: TGTGCCAGCAGTGAAACTAGCGGGGGGGCTGATGAGCAGTTCTTC.

The rearrangement uses TRBV10-3 and TRBJ2-2, with TRBD1 identical over 8 bases. CDR3 length equals 16 residues. V lost 2 bases, J lost 3 bases, and 5 bases stayed unmatched. The germline CDR1 and CDR2 sequences are ENHRY and SYGVKD. The CDR3: CAISEPNRGDTGELFF. The CDR3 nucleotides read TGTGCCATCAGTGAGCCTAACAGGGGGGACACCGGGGAGCTGTTTTTT.

This chain links TRBV9 with TRBJ2-2, with D uncertain. CDR1 is SGDLS and CDR2 is YYNGEE in the germline V gene. Trimming shortened V by 9 bases and J by 2 bases, and 11 bases separated the two germline ends. The CDR3 contains 13 residues. The CDR3 region is CATRPHNTGELFF. For the CDR3, the DNA is TGTGCCACTCGACCTCACAACACCGGGGAGCTGTTTTTT.

The rearrangement links TRBV7-9 to TRBJ1-6; TRBD1 agrees at 7 bases. Trimming at V came to 4 bases and at J to 10 bases, leaving 10 bases not matched to a gene. Germline lookup yields CDR1 SEHNR and CDR2 FQNEAQ (reference sequence). The CDR3 has 15 residues. The CDR3 spells CASSSPGTEVSPLHF. DNA for the CDR3: TGTGCCAGCAGCTCGCCCGGGACAGAAGTATCACCCCTCCACTTT.

This clonotype came up a few times. The chain combines TRBV20-1 with TRBJ1-6, with a tentative D call TRBD1 (6 bases). With 3 bases removed from V and 3 bases from J, the gap between germline ends came to 9 bases. Germline-derived CDR1 and CDR2 are DFQATT and SNEGSKA (reference sequence). CDR3 length: 14 amino acids. In nucleotides, the CDR3 is TGCAGTGCTAGGGACAGTTACTATAATTCACCCCTCCACTTT. It yields the protein CSARDSYYNSPLHF.

In its sample, this clonotype was seen a few times. The rearrangement joins TRBV20-1 to TRBJ2-4; 8 bases line up with TRBD1. CDR3 length: 19 residues. The germline V gene has CDR1 DFQATT and CDR2 SNEGSKA (reference sequence). The V and J ends lost 2 bases and 0 bases, in that order; junction bases with no gene match: 15. CDR3 DNA: TGCAGTGCTAGATTTTTTCGGACAGGGCAACTCGCAGCCAAAAACATTCAGTACTTC. Translated, it gives CSARFFRTGQLAAKNIQYF.

V and J are TRBV12-5 and TRBJ2-2; a weak D match, TRBD1 (6 bases). Germline loops: CDR1 LGHNT, CDR2 FRNRAP. The CDR3 totals 16 residues. Trimming removed 3 bases at V and 1 base at J, with 12 bases between. The CDR3 DNA reads TGTGCTAGTGGTTTCACAGGGAACCAGAACACCGGGGAGCTGTTTTTT. Residues: CASGFTGNQNTGELFF.

Concerning this clonotype: At one boundary the junction diverges from the germline segment, which might be a read error. The V call is TRBV6-1, the J call TRBJ2-7; TRBD2 agrees at 7 bases. Germline loops: CDR1 MNHNS, CDR2 SASEGT. The length of the CDR3 is 15 residues. This CDR3 reads CASSEGSASGSEEYF. The CDR3 region has the DNA TGTGCCAGCAGTGAAGGATCGGCTAGCGGTTCCGAGGAGTACTTC.

The rearrangement links TRBV18 to TRBJ1-1; D gene ambiguous. The CDR3 loop spans 14 amino acids. Germline V lookup: CDR1 KGHSH, CDR2 LQKENI. Trimming stripped 2 bases from V and 3 bases from J, with 10 bases between. For the CDR3, the DNA is TGTGCCAGCTCACCAGCCCAAGGTGACACTGAAGCTTTCTTT. Amino acids: CASSPAQGDTEAFF.

In this sample, this clonotype turned up many times. The chain combines TRBV5-1 with TRBJ2-7; the match to TRBD2 covers 11 bases. Looked up from germline, CDR1 is SGHRS and CDR2 is YFSETQ. With 3 bases clipped from V and 2 bases from J, the junction kept 1 base outside the gene matches. The CDR3 covers 14 residues. The CDR3 DNA sequence: TGCGCCAGCAGCTCGACTAGCGGGGCCTACGAGCAGTACTTC. Amino acid sequence: CASSSTSGAYEQYF.

The V call is TRBV29-1, the J call TRBJ2-2, with 10 bases aligning to TRBD1. Per the germline V gene, CDR1 is SQVTM and CDR2 is ANQGSEA. CDR3 length: 16 residues. V shed 0 bases, J shed 7 bases, and the junction held 8 bases outside the gene matches. CDR3 bases: TGCAGCGTTGAAGATCGGACAGGGGGTGGGGGCGGGGAGCTGTTTTTT. Its translation is CSVEDRTGGGGGELFF.

This clonotype was observed at least ten times. The chain is built from TRBV2 and TRBJ2-1; 9 nucleotides match TRBD2. V shed 2 bases and J 0 bases; nucleotides not matched to a gene: 5. The germline V gene has CDR1 SNHLY and CDR2 FYNNEI. The CDR3 has 17 residues. This CDR3 reads CASSERFSGSSYNEQFF. CDR3 nucleotide sequence: TGTGCCAGCAGTGAAAGGTTTAGCGGGAGCTCCTACAATGAGCAGTTCTTC.

Concerning this clonotype itself: The CDR3 carries no conserved terminal phenylalanine or tryptophan, so it likely arises from a read error. The chain employs TRBV19 and TRBJ2-1; D is perhaps TRBD1 or TRBD2 (5 bases each). CDR1 LNHDA and CDR2 SQIVND come from the germline V gene (reference sequence). This CDR3 has 17 amino acids. The CDR3, as DNA: TGTGCCAGTAATATACGGGGCGCCGCCAGCTCCTACAATGAGCAGTTCCTC. It codes for CASNIRGAASSYNEQFL.

CDR3 DNA: TGCAGTGCGGCCGAACAACGGGACAGGGGCTACAATGAGCAGTTCTTC. As protein: CSAAEQRDRGYNEQFF. This chain connects TRBV20-1 to TRBJ2-1; 10 positions match TRBD1. The germline V gene has CDR1 DFQATT and CDR2 SNEGSKA (reference sequence). Trimming removed 6 bases from V and 3 bases from J; junction bases left unmatched: 11. The CDR3 contains 16 residues.

This clonotype appeared many times. The junction departs from germline at one end; a sequencing error may be responsible. The CDR3: CASSSSDGFRF. CDR3 sequence (DNA): TGTGCCAGCAGTTCCTCCGACGGTTTCAGGTTC. The V and J genes are TRBV28 and TRBJ2-7; D ambiguous. There are 11 residues in the CDR3. From germline, CDR1 is MDHEN and CDR2 SYDVKM.

This clonotype was counted ten times or more. CDR3: CASSQEGRRAEAFF. The CDR3, as DNA: TGTGCCAGCAGCCAAGAAGGGAGGAGGGCTGAAGCTTTCTTT. The chain recombines TRBV4-2 with TRBJ1-1; D not certain. The germline V gene has CDR1 LGHNA and CDR2 YNFKEQ. V was shortened by 0 bases and J by 6 bases, with 11 bases between the two germline ends. The CDR3 has 14 amino acids.

In this sample, this clonotype turned up many times. The chain joins TRBV20-1 to TRBJ2-2; TRBD2 is a possible D gene (6 bases). Trimming left V 0 bases short and J 6 bases short, with 17 bases between. This CDR3 region has 16 residues. CDR1 is DFQATT and CDR2 is SNEGSKA in the germline V gene (reference sequence). The CDR3, as DNA: TGCAGTGCTAGAGATTTCCGGGAGTCTCGGCCCGGGGAGCTGTTTTTT. It encodes CSARDFRESRPGELFF.